The present T cell receptor (beta chain) was sequenced within a study of blood T cell repertoires in COVID-19 (TCRdb year 2020). Notes on the research overall: Samples from collaborators originated in the United States, Italy and Spain and spanned both the acute and convalescent phases of COVID-19. The prospective study material was composed of cDNA or gDNA derived from T cells, B-cell-depleted T cells, or PBMCs. Subjects who had been exposed to COVID-19, were actively infected with it, or had recovered from it provided the deeply sampled blood TCRbeta repertoires that made up the dataset. The repertoires were released in a freely available public database meant as a resource for research on the immune response to SARS-CoV-2. Samples came from the ongoing ImmuneRACE study (first 160 participants) plus 1,254 subjects from 6 global collaborators. A de-identified subject ID, COVID-19 status, age in years and sex were almost always included in the sample metadata. Where available, HLA class I and class II types were obtained from metadata supplied by the sample provider rather than from assay-based typing. Study-wide conclusions, independent of this receptor: The amount of clinical and demographic metadata varied by source and participant and was provided uncurated.

As concerns this clone: Its target antigen remains unknown. The sample holds no much larger clone one base away, and base qualities are not on file.

TCRbeta CDR3 regions were amplified from genomic DNA by means of the immunoSEQ Assay, a bias-controlled multiplex PCR. As for the authors' bioinformatics: Nucleated cell counts per sample were estimated from amplification of reference gene primers within the assay. Sequence reads were collapsed and filtered to measure the absolute abundance of every unique TCRbeta CDR3 rearrangement. For each sample, productive Simpson clonality was calculated as the square root of Simpson's diversity index over productive rearrangements. What TCRdb holds here is the immuneACCESS table cut down to in-frame rearrangements. Part of the clones is not present; checked against another copy, under half of the missing clones reflect an unresolved V gene, and the others are unexplained. That table is the source of V, J and clone size, and D and trimming were worked out from the DNA. This sample comprises a few hundred thousand clones, more than 75% of them detected only once. The ten largest clones add up to more than 0.95% of the sample.

From the cysteine up to the phenylalanine, the CDR3 has a length of 15 residues. Only the CDR3 part of the read is kept: 45 bases, read in frame from the first base. Unmatched junction bases come to 11, with V trimmed by 6 bases and J by 5 bases. Per the germline V gene, MGHRA is the CDR1 and YSYEKL is the CDR2. Participants in the prospective study were aged about 18 to 100 years, lived in 20 to 30 United States geographic areas, and enrolled through a virtual design. Cohort assignment in the prospective study relied on participant-reported clinical history from a screening survey and a study questionnaire. ImmuneRACE Cohort 3 recovered participants were defined by two consecutive negative NP/OP PCR tests, healthcare professional clearance, or symptom resolution. In the prospective study, whole blood, serum and a nasopharyngeal or oropharyngeal swab were collected from each participant by mobile phlebotomists. Prospective study participants could optionally give additional blood draws and questionnaires over an approximately two-month period. Before DNA extraction, prospective study blood samples were shipped either frozen or at room temperature.

The chain uses TRBV4-1 and TRBJ2-7; TRBD1 lines up with 9 middle nucleotides. This receptor was taken from a woman aged 18-30 years who had recovered from COVID-19. Specimen: PBMCs or T cells enriched from blood (not recorded which). The DNA is as follows: TGCGCCAGCAGACCCGGGACAGGGAATGGCCACGAGCAGTACTTC. Its protein is CASRPGTGNGHEQYF.